This TCR beta chain emerged from a study of Ad26.COV2.S vaccination and SARS-CoV-2 variants. Study-wide context: COV1001, an Ad26.COV2.S trial, supplied this vaccine-arm donor. Recipients of Ad26.COV2.S got it intramuscularly, once or twice 56 days apart. The study, taken as a whole, reports: The TCR-based breadth and depth measures might underestimate overall T cell responses. Breadth of non-spike TCRs did not differ between vaccinees and placebo recipients.

This CDR3 is 13 amino acids long. The V end lost 6 bases, the J end lost 14 bases, and 20 bases lay between the germline ends. CDR1 and CDR2 from the germline V gene are MNHEY and SVGAGI. Treatment reported: around 19 received Ad26.COV2.S at low or high dose, single or two shots; 5 received placebo; per-sample allocation not given. After the first vaccine or placebo injection, samples were drawn on day 63. TCRdb's table, derived via immunoSEQ multiplex PCR, lists solely in-frame clones and lacks some. Found here are around 450,000 clones, roughly 87% of them singletons; the top ten hold 2.5%. Remarks on this clone: What it recognizes is unknown.

Sequences were derived from peripheral blood, sampled in a trial of Ad26.COV2.S vaccine versus placebo. The chain is built from TRBV6-5 and TRBJ2-1, with D possibly TRBD2 on 6 matching bases. This clonotype originated in a person aged 18-65 years who received the Ad26.COV2.S COVID-19 vaccine or a placebo. The CDR3 coding sequence is TGTGCCAGCAGGGATTCTCTGAGAGGACTAAAGTTCTTC. Encoded protein: CASRDSLRGLKFF.